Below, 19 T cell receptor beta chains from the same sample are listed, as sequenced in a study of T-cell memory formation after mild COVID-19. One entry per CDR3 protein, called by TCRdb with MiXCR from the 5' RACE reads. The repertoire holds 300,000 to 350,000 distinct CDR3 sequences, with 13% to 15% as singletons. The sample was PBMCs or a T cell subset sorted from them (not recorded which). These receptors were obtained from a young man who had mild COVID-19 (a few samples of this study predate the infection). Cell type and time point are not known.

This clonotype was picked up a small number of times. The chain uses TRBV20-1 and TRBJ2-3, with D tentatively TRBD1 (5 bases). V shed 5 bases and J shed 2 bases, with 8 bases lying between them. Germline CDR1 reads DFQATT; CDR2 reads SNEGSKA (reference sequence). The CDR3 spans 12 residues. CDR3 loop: CSARQSTDTQYF. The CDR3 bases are TGCAGTGCTCGACAGTCCACAGATACGCAGTATTTT.

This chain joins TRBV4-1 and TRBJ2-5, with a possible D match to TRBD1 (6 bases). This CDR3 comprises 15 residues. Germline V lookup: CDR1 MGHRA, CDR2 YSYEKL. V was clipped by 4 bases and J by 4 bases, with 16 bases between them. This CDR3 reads CASSRTQGSGETQYF. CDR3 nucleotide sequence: TGCGCCAGCAGCCGTACGCAGGGGAGTGGAGAGACCCAGTACTTC.

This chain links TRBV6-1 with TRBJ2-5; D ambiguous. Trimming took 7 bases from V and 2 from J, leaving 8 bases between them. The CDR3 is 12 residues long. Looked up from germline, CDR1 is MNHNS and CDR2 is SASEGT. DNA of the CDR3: TGTGCCAGCACGGGCCTGCAAGAGACCCAGTACTTC. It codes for CASTGLQETQYF.

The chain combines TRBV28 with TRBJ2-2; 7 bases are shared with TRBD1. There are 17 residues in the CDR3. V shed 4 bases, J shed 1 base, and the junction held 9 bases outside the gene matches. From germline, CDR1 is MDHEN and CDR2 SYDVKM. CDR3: CASSSRKNRGNTGELFF. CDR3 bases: TGTGCCAGCAGTTCCCGAAAAAACAGGGGGAACACCGGGGAGCTGTTTTTT.

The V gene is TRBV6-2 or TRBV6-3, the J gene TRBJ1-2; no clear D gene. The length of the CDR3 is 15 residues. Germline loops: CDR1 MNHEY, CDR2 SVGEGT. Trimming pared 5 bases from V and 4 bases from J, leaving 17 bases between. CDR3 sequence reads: CASSPAPTGVYGYTF. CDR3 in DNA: TGTGCCAGCAGTCCTGCCCCGACTGGAGTCTATGGCTACACCTTC.

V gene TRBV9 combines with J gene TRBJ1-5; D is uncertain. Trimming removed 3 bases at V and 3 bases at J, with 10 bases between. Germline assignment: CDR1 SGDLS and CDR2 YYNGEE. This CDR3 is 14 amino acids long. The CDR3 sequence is CASSADGLNQPQHF. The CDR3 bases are TGTGCCAGCAGCGCAGACGGACTCAATCAGCCCCAGCATTTT.

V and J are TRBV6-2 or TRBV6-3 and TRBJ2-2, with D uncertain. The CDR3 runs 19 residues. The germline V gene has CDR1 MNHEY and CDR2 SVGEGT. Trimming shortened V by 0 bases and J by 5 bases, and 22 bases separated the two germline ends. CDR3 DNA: TGTGCCAGCAGTTACTCCGCGTCGACCCCCGGAAAACGGACCGGGGAGCTGTTTTTT. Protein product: CASSYSASTPGKRTGELFF.

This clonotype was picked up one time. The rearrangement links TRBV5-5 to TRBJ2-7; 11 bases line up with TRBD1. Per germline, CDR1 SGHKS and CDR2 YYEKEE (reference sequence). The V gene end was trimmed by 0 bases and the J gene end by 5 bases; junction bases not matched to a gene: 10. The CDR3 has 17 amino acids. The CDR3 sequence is CASSLGPNWTGGHEQYF. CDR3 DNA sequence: TGTGCCAGCAGCTTGGGGCCGAATTGGACAGGGGGCCACGAGCAGTACTTC.

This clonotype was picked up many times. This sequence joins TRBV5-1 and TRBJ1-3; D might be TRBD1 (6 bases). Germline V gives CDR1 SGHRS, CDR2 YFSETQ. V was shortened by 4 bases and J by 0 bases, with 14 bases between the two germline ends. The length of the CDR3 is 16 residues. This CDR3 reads CASSLLTGSSGNTIYF. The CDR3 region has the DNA TGCGCCAGCAGCCTCCTGACAGGAAGCTCTGGAAACACCATATATTTT.

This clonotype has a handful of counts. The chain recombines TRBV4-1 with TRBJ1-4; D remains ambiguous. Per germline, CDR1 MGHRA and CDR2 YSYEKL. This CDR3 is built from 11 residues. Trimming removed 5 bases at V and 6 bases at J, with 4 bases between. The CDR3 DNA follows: TGCGCCAGCAGCGAGCATGAAAAACTGTTTTTT. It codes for CASSEHEKLFF.

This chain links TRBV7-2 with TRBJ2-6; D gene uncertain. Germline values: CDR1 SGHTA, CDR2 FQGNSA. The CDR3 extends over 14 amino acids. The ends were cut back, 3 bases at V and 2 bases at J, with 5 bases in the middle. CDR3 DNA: TGTGCCAGCAGCTTGAACCCTGGGGCCAACGTCCTGACTTTC. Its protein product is CASSLNPGANVLTF.

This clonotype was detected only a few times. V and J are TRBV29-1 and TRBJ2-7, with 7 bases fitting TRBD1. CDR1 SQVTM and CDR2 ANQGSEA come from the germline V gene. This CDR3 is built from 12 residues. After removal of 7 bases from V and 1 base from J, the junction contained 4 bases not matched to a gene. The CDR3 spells CSALGQSYEQYV. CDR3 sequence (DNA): TGCAGCGCCCTGGGACAGTCCTACGAGCAGTACGTC.

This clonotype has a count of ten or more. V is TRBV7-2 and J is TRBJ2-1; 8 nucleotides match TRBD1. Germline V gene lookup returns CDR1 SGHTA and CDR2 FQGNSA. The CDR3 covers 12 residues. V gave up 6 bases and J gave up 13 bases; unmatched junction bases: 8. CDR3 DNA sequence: TGTGCCAGCAGAGAACAGGGGGGATCCCAGTTCTTC. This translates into CASREQGGSQFF.

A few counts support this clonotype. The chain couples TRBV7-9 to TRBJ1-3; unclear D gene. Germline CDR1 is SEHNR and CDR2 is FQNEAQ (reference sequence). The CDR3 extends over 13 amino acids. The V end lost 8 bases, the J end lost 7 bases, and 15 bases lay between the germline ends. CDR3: CASSNLLGNTIYF. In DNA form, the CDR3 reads TGTGCCAGCTCCAATCTATTAGGGAACACCATATATTTT.

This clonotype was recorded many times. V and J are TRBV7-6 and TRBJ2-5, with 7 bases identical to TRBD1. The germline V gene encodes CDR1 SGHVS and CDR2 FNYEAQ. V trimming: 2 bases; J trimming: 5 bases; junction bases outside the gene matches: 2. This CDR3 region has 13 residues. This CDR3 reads CASSLRGPETQYF. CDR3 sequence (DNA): TGTGCCAGCAGCTTAAGGGGGCCGGAGACCCAGTACTTC.

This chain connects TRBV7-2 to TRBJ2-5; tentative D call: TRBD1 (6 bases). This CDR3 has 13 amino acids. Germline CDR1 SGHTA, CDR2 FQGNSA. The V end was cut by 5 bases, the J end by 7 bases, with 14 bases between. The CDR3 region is CASSPQGRVTQYF. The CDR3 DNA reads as TGTGCCAGCAGCCCCCAGGGGCGGGTGACCCAGTACTTC.

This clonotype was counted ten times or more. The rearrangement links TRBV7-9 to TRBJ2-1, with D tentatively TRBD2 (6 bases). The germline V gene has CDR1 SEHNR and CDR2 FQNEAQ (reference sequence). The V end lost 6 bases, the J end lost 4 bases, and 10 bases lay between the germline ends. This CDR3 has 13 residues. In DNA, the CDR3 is TGTGCCAGCAGTCCGGAGGGGTACAATGAGCAGTTCTTC. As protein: CASSPEGYNEQFF.

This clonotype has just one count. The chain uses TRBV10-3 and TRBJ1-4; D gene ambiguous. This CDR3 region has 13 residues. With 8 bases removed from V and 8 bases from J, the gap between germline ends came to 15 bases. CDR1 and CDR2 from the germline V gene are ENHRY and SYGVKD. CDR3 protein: CAIFLESGEKLFF. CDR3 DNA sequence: TGTGCCATCTTCCTGGAGAGTGGGGAAAAACTGTTTTTT.

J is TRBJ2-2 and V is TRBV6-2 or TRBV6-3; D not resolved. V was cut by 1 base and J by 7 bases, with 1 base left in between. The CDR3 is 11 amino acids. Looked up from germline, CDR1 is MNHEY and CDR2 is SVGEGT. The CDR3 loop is CASSYFGELFF. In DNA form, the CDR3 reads TGTGCCAGCAGTTACTTCGGGGAGCTGTTTTTT.